The TCR beta chain under discussion was sequenced for a study of shared clonotypes between healthy human individuals (TCRdb year 2020). Regarding the complete study: The cohort included three men and a couple of women between 18 and 49 years of age. For each donor, CD4 naive and CD4 memory were each run on three plates, CD8 naive on two plates, and CD8 memory on one plate. To estimate repertoire size and how much clonotypes are shared between individuals, the study performed deep sequencing of blood TCR repertoires from five healthy adults. Different laboratories and diverse techniques were used to prepare libraries and sequence TCR repertoires, to increase sequencing depth and limit assay-specific biases. Each donor's leukapheresis produced roughly between roughly 0.94 and 9.5 billion PBMCs. Broad study findings and their caveats: Pairwise subsampling led to the expectation that sequencing depth would affect the degree of clonotype sharing among donors. Even with the large sequencing depth, rarefaction of the sorted-subset datasets indicated that sequencing was incomplete. Compared with non-shared clonotypes, clonotypes shared by all four sorted-subset donors had higher generation probabilities. Sharing across several donors was observed for approximately 5% of naive CD4, under 4% of naive CD8, roughly 2.3% of memory CD4, and less than 0.45% of memory CD8 clonotypes. Sampling was restricted to blood, and TCR repertoires in tissues likely differ from the TCR repertoires found in blood. Naive subsets generally had larger estimated clonotype richness than memory subsets. The genetic and exposure-history diversity represented was limited by the small number of donors.

The donors were healthy, HIV-negative adults with no recently reported acute infections or vaccinations. Only Caucasian adults living in Nashville, Tennessee, USA were represented among the donors. CD4+ T cells were enriched by magnetic negative selection, after which naive cells were positively selected on CD45RA and the negative fraction was taken as the memory subset. After blood collection by leukapheresis, PBMCs were isolated using Ficoll-Histopaque density gradient centrifugation and then cryopreserved in the vapor phase of liquid nitrogen. Purity and quantity of every magnetically sorted T cell population were checked by analytical flow cytometry. From each sorted fraction, genomic DNA was isolated and quantified by UV absorbance on a Nanodrop 2000c. In regard to this clone: This receptor's antigen is unknown. There are no base qualities to consult, and no much larger clone falls within one base.

TCR CDR3 regions were amplified from genomic DNA by multiplex PCR using the deep immunoSEQ assay. For each cell subset, the extracted genomic DNA was distributed evenly across all wells of several immunoSEQ 96-well plates, and each plate served as one replicate. For sorted subsets, 200 to 250 ng of genomic DNA, equivalent to some 30,000 T cell genomes, went into each replicate PCR. The purified libraries were quantified using a Qubit 3.0 fluorometer, sized with a Bioanalyzer 2100, and then quantified again using the KAPA Library Quantification kit. A separate single-read 150-cycle Illumina NextSeq 550 flow cell was used to sequence each immunoSEQ 96-well plate. In the authors' own workflow: Because the immunoSEQ output included only junctional sequences and no quality scores, the filtering could not be the same as the filtering used for full-length reads. Sequences were annotated with PyIR, a Python wrapper for IgBLAST v1.9, and V/J genes and CDR3 were assigned using IMGT germline references. Any read was removed if the V/J assignment was weak (E-value above 1e-6), the CDR3 was missing, or the read contained stop codons, out-of-frame junctions, or ambiguous translated residues. V3J clonotypes were defined by identical inferred V gene, J gene, and CDR3 amino acid sequence. Percentage overlap between repertoires was calculated by dividing the number of shared unique clonotypes by the size of the smaller repertoire. Richness of each repertoire was evaluated using RTK rarefaction, the Chao1 estimator, and Recon v2.1 estimates of unobserved clonotypes. OLGA was used to compute generation probabilities for all TCRbeta clonotypes that the gDNA method yielded from several donors. In TCRdb, the immuneACCESS table is reduced to in-frame sequences with V and J assigned. These tables do not hold every clone; where another copy was compared, an unresolved V gene accounts for under half, and the others remain unexplained. The V and J calls and clone size come from that table; D and trimming were worked out from the DNA. Present in this sample are 2 million to 2.5 million clones, roughly 94% of which were seen just once. The ten largest clones capture roughly 0.13% of the sample.

This receptor was identified in a man between 18 and 29 years old in good health. Sequencing used naive CD4+ T cells sorted from blood. The cell subset or site label corresponds to: CD45RA+ positively selected.

The CDR3 reads as follows: CASSESGRAYNEQFF. In nucleotides, the sequence is TGCGCCAGCAGCGAGAGCGGGAGGGCTTACAATGAGCAGTTCTTC. The V gene is TRBV5-1 and the J gene is TRBJ2-1; TRBD2 lines up with 10 middle nucleotides. Compared with germline, V lacks 4 bases and J lacks 4 bases; bases without a gene match: 5. CDR1 is given as SGHRS and CDR2 as YFSETQ, both from the germline V gene. The CDR3 covers 15 residues, taking in both the cysteine and the phenylalanine. The retained sequence is limited to the CDR3, 45 bases, with the frame set at the first base.